These T cell receptor beta chains were read from a single sample in a study of cytomegalovirus exposure and HLA in healthy donors. Produced via immunoSEQ multiplex PCR; TCRdb's table is partial and in-frame only. The repertoire consists of under 140,000 clones, with 65% to 80% occurring once and the leading ten covering 5% to 8%. Sequencing used PBMCs. The receptors stem from a young man in good health and CMV-seropositive. Both conserved end residues are trimmed from each CDR3. The order of the fields is V gene, CDR3 length, J gene, clone size, CDR3 protein. Clone size is not always given. Where it is, it says once, few, many or a class for expanded clones.

>TRBV18|11|TRBJ2-7|.
ASSPDNSYEQY
>TRBV7-8|15|.|.
ASSPTGLRGADYEQY
>TRBV6-6|11|TRBJ2-7|.
AIESQDSYEQY
>TRBV30|13|TRBJ2-7|.
AWSWRDSNTYEQY
>TRBV19|11|TRBJ2-2|once
ATDRGHTGELF
>TRBV9|13|TRBJ2-7|.
ASSVAPTGFYEQY
>TRBV19|11|TRBJ2-7|.
ASASTRSSEQY
>TRBV2|11|TRBJ2-7|.
ASRRQGSGEQY
>TRBV9|13|TRBJ2-1|.
ASSVGEADYSEQF
>TRBV6-5|11|TRBJ1-1|few
ASSSTVNTEAF
>TRBV9|12|TRBJ1-2|once
ASSEEDRNYGYT
>TRBV7-6|12|TRBJ2-5|.
ASSRQRYQETQY
>TRBV30|13|TRBJ2-1|.
AWSSGLSARNEQF